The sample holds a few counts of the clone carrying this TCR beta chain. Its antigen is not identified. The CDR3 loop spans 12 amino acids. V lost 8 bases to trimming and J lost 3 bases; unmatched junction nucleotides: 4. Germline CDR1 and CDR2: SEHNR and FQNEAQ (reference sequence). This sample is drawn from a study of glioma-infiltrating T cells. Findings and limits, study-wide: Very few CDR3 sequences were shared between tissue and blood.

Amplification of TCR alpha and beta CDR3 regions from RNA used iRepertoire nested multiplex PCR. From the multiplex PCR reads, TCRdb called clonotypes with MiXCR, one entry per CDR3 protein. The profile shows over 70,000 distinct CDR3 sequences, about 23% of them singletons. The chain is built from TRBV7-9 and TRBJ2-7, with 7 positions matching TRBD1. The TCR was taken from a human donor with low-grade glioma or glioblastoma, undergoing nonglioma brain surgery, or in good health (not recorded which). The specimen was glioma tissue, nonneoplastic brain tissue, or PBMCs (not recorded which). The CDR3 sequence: CASGQDHYEQYF. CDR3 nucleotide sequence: TGTGCCAGCGGACAGGACCACTACGAGCAGTACTTC.